Sequencing of this TCR beta chain was carried out in a study of T cell changes during pregnancy in multiple sclerosis. Using immunoSEQ multiplex PCR, the repertoire was profiled, and TCRdb retains in-frame clones only, with some absent. The sample lists tens of thousands of clones; around 93% were seen once. Notes on this clone: The sample has other DNA sequences that encode this CDR3 too.

Germline V gene lookup returns CDR1 SGHTA and CDR2 FQGNSA. This CDR3 contains 13 residues. Deletions cut 2 bases from V and 4 bases from J, with 7 bases between. The TCR originated in a female donor in good health, enrolled as a control in a pregnancy study. The chain carries TRBV7-2 and TRBJ2-3; TRBD1 might be the D (6 bases). This material consisted of peripheral blood, taken in the second trimester of pregnancy. CDR3 DNA: TGTGCCAGCAGCTTACAGGGGTCAGATACGCAGTATTTT. Amino acid sequence: CASSLQGSDTQYF.